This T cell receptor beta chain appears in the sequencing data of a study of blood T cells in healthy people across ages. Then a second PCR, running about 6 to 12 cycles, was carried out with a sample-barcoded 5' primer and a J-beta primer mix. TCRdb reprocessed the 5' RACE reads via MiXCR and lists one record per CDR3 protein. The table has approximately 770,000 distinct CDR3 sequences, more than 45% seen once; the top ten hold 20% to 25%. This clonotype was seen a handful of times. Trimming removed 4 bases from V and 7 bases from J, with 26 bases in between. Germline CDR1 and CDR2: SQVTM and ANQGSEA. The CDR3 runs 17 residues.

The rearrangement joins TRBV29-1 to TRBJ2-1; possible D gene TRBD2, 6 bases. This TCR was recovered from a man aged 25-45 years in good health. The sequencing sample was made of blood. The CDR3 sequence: CSVVGSGRLDQLNEQFF. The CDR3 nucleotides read TGCAGCGTTGTCGGGTCCGGCAGACTAGATCAGCTGAATGAGCAGTTCTTC.